These 20 T cell receptor beta chains were sequenced from one sample in a study of a mutant IDH1 vaccine in newly diagnosed glioma. Time point meaning: week 23, last vaccination. A single vaccine dose contained 300 ug of mutant IDH1 20-mer peptide, and topical imiquimod was used with it. No antigens are known for them. The protocol was immunoSEQ multiplex PCR, while the TCRdb copy is restricted to in-frame clones and leaves out a portion. There are 60,000 to 85,000 clones in the sample; 75% to 90% occur only once, and 0.7% to 0.95% lies in the top ten. Material: PBMCs, obtained from a glioma patient whose treatment included an IDH1 peptide vaccine. Receptor source: a woman aged 45-59 years with glioma.

This clone has only one observation. The V call is TRBV29-1, the J call TRBJ2-3; D unresolved. Germline V gene data show CDR1 as SQVTM and CDR2 as ANQGSEA. V was trimmed by 4 bases and J by 0 bases, leaving 8 bases between them. This CDR3 region has 13 residues. The CDR3 is CSVVRGSTDTQYF. DNA for the CDR3: TGCAGCGTTGTGCGTGGTAGCACAGATACGCAGTATTTT.

J is TRBJ2-7 and V is TRBV11-2; TRBD2 aligns across 12 bases. The V gene's germline CDR1 is SGHAT and CDR2 FQNNGV. V trimming: 6 bases; J trimming: 2 bases; junction bases outside the gene matches: 5. The CDR3 contains 15 residues. The CDR3 bases are TGTGCCAGCAGTTCCCTAGCGGGAGGGCCCTACGAGCAGTACTTC. Protein: CASSSLAGGPYEQYF.

This sequence joins TRBV5-5 and TRBJ2-2, with D perhaps matching TRBD2 (6 bases). The germline CDR1 and CDR2 sequences are SGHKS and YYEKEE (reference sequence). This CDR3 is built from 15 residues. V was shortened by 4 bases and J by 1 base, with 11 bases between the two germline ends. CDR3 in DNA: TGTGCCAGCAGCCTTTTCGGGGGGAACACCGGGGAGCTGTTTTTT. Translation: CASSLFGGNTGELFF.

V and J are TRBV10-3 and TRBJ2-3; 8 bases line up with TRBD2. V was clipped by 11 bases and J by 6 bases; unmatched bases: 10. The CDR3 is 13 amino acids. The germline V gene has CDR1 ENHRY and CDR2 SYGVKD. The CDR3: CASSAGDGDTQYF. Written as DNA, the CDR3 is TGTGCCTCCTCAGCGGGAGACGGGGATACGCAGTATTTT.

This clone was picked up one time. This chain connects TRBV5-4 to TRBJ1-2; D ambiguous. Germline assignment: CDR1 SGHNT and CDR2 YYREEE (reference sequence). Trimming took 0 bases from V and 1 from J, leaving 7 bases between them. CDR3 length: 14 amino acids. This CDR3 reads CASSLELVNYGYTF. The DNA for the CDR3 is TGTGCCAGCAGCTTGGAACTGGTTAACTATGGCTACACCTTC.

This chain joins TRBV5-1 and TRBJ1-1; 10 bases map to TRBD1. Germline V gives CDR1 SGHRS, CDR2 YFSETQ. V shed 4 bases and J 1 base; nucleotides not matched to a gene: 7. This CDR3 spans 16 amino acids. In DNA, the CDR3 is TGCGCCAGCAGCGGAGGGACAGGGGCGGAGAACACTGAAGCTTTCTTT. This encodes CASSGGTGAENTEAFF.

The genes are TRBV29-1 and TRBJ2-5, with D uncertain. Germline assignment: CDR1 SQVTM and CDR2 ANQGSEA. Between the trimmed V and J ends, which lost 0 bases and 2 bases, there was a span of 4 bases. The CDR3 has 12 residues. In DNA, the CDR3 is TGCAGCGTTGAAGAATGGCAAGAGACCCAGTACTTC. This gives the protein CSVEEWQETQYF. The full variable domain, with the rest looked up from reference TRBV29-1 and TRBJ2-5, is SAVISQKPSRDICQRGTSLTIQCQVDSQVTMMFWYRQQPGQSLTLIATANQGSEATYESGFVIDKFPISRPNLTFSTLTVSNMSPEDSSIYLCSVEEWQETQYFGPGTRLLVL.

The chain carries TRBV28 and TRBJ1-1; 7 nucleotides align to TRBD1. The junction had 7 bases not matched to a gene; V was cut back by 3 bases and J by 3 bases. This CDR3 has 15 amino acids. Per the germline V gene, CDR1 is MDHEN and CDR2 is SYDVKM. Here the CDR3 DNA reads TGTGCCAGCAGTTTGGGTAGGGGGCCGGACACTGAAGCTTTCTTT. Its protein is CASSLGRGPDTEAFF.

The V and J genes are TRBV2 and TRBJ1-1; TRBD1 matches at 9 bases. The V and J ends lost 2 bases and 3 bases, in that order; junction bases with no gene match: 4. This CDR3 is built from 15 residues. Germline V lookup: CDR1 SNHLY, CDR2 FYNNEI. This CDR3 is CASSEFGQGYTEAFF. CDR3 nucleotides: TGTGCCAGCAGTGAATTTGGACAGGGGTACACTGAAGCTTTCTTT.

This clone has only one observation. This chain uses TRBV15 with TRBJ2-2, with D maybe TRBD1 (7 bases). Germline CDR1 LNHNV, CDR2 YYDKDF (reference sequence). The CDR3 contains 17 residues. V was pared by 0 bases and J by 4 bases, with 15 bases between. The CDR3 reads CATSRDIGGGGTGELFF. The CDR3 coding sequence is TGTGCCACCAGCAGAGATATTGGAGGGGGCGGCACCGGGGAGCTGTTTTTT.

The rearrangement links TRBV11-2 to TRBJ2-1; TRBD1 matches 8 bases. The germline CDR1 and CDR2 sequences are SGHAT and FQNNGV. This CDR3 has 15 residues. V lost 5 bases, J lost 2 bases, and 5 bases stayed unmatched. DNA of the CDR3: TGTGCCAGCAGCCTGACAGGGGACCCCTACAATGAGCAGTTCTTC. It specifies CASSLTGDPYNEQFF.

V is TRBV11-2 and J is TRBJ1-1; TRBD1 agrees at 7 bases. The CDR3 covers 14 residues. The junction had 6 bases not matched to a gene; V was cut back by 2 bases and J by 6 bases. Germline lookup yields CDR1 SGHAT and CDR2 FQNNGV. The CDR3 here is CASSLPRQGPEAFF. CDR3 bases: TGTGCCAGCAGCTTACCCCGACAGGGACCTGAAGCTTTCTTT.

The gene calls are TRBV10-3 and TRBJ1-1, with TRBD1 matching 7 bases. This CDR3 is 15 amino acids long. V lost 6 bases to trimming and J lost 0 bases; unmatched junction nucleotides: 7. Germline-derived CDR1 and CDR2 are ENHRY and SYGVKD. The CDR3 region is CAISPGQPLNTEAFF. As DNA, the CDR3 is TGTGCCATCAGCCCGGGACAGCCTTTGAACACTGAAGCTTTCTTT.

This clone is large (0.1 to 1%) by share. The chain carries TRBV9 and TRBJ2-7; D remains unclear. Germline CDR1 reads SGDLS; CDR2 reads YYNGEE. Trimming took 4 bases from V and 4 from J, leaving 15 bases between them. The CDR3 has 14 residues. Written as DNA, the CDR3 is TGTGCCAGCAGCCCGCCGTCTGGCAGGTACGAGCAGTACTTC. Its protein product is CASSPPSGRYEQYF.

The CDR3: CAWSYLRAEAFF. The CDR3 DNA follows: TGTGCCTGGAGTTATCTCAGGGCTGAAGCTTTCTTT. The chain links TRBV30 to TRBJ1-1, with a possible D match to TRBD1 (5 bases). The CDR3 extends over 12 amino acids. The V end was cut by 2 bases, the J end by 6 bases, with 10 bases between. Germline V CDR1 and CDR2: GTSNPN, SVGIG (reference sequence). Variable domain in full (rest from reference TRBV30 and TRBJ1-1): SQTIHQWPATLVQPVGSPLSLECTVEGTSNPNLYWYRQAAGRGLQLLFYSVGIGQISSEVPQNLSASRPQDRQFILSSKKLLLSDSGFYLCAWSYLRAEAFFGQGTRLTVV.

The chain joins TRBV19 to TRBJ1-5; D remains unclear. The V gene's germline CDR1 is LNHDA and CDR2 SQIVND (reference sequence). The CDR3 extends over 12 amino acids. Trimming took 10 bases from V and 4 from J, leaving 11 bases between them. CDR3 in amino acids: CATQEYNQPQHF. The CDR3, as DNA: TGTGCCACCCAGGAGTATAATCAGCCCCAGCATTTT.

The chain combines TRBV6-6 with TRBJ2-5, with D unresolved. The CDR3 consists of 11 residues. The germline V gene has CDR1 MNHNY and CDR2 SVGAGI (reference sequence). V gave up 6 bases and J gave up 1 base, with 3 bases separating them. CDR3 loop: CASRVQETQYF. The CDR3 DNA is TGTGCCAGCAGAGTCCAAGAGACCCAGTACTTC.

The chain employs TRBV6-1 and TRBJ1-4, with 9 bases lining up with TRBD1. Germline V lookup: CDR1 MNHNS, CDR2 SASEGT. The junction had 4 bases not matched to a gene; V was cut back by 6 bases and J by 5 bases. This CDR3 region has 14 residues. The CDR3 region has the DNA TGTGCCAGCAGCCCCGGACAGGGGAATGAAAAACTGTTTTTT. It specifies CASSPGQGNEKLFF.

The gene calls are TRBV20-1 and TRBJ2-3; no reliable D call. CDR1 and CDR2 from the germline V gene are DFQATT and SNEGSKA (reference sequence). V was clipped by 5 bases and J by 5 bases, with 8 bases between them. CDR3 length equals 11 residues. The DNA of the CDR3 is TGCAGTGCTGCCACCCAAGATACGCAGTATTTT. It specifies CSAATQDTQYF.

This rearrangement joins TRBV30 to TRBJ2-7; 7 nucleotides align to TRBD1. This CDR3 is 14 amino acids long. The germline CDR1 and CDR2 sequences are GTSNPN and SVGIG (reference sequence). With 4 bases clipped from V and 2 bases from J, the junction kept 8 bases outside the gene matches. In DNA, the CDR3 is TGTGCCTGGAACGAGGGGGCGACAGCCTACGAGCAGTACTTC. This sequence encodes CAWNEGATAYEQYF. The full variable domain, with the rest looked up from reference TRBV30 and TRBJ2-7, is SQTIHQWPATLVQPVGSPLSLECTVEGTSNPNLYWYRQAAGRGLQLLFYSVGIGQISSEVPQNLSASRPQDRQFILSSKKLLLSDSGFYLCAWNEGATAYEQYFGPGTRLTVT.